This TCR beta chain was sequenced in a study of blood T cell repertoires in COVID-19. Overall study context: The samples span acute and convalescent COVID-19 from the United States, Italy and Spain. Sources were T cells, B-cell-depleted T cells, or PBMCs; the material itself was cDNA or gDNA.

In the study's own analysis: Estimation of nucleated cell counts was performed using reference gene primer amplification. Profiling relied on immunoSEQ multiplex PCR, and the TCRdb table lists in-frame clones only, not all of them. The DNA gave D and trimming, while V, J and clone size come from that table. Here the sample spans around 190,000 clones, approximately 81% being singletons. The CDR3 runs to 15 residues. The germline V gene encodes CDR1 SGHTA and CDR2 FQGNSA. The J segment lost 5 bases and the V segment lost 4 bases, leaving 6 bases of the junction unmatched. The sample taken for sequencing was peripheral blood. This clonotype originated in a woman over 75 with acute or convalescent COVID-19. The chain joins TRBV7-2 to TRBJ2-5, with 11 bases fitting TRBD2. The CDR3 DNA reads as TGTGCCAGCAGCTCCCGTAGCGGGAGGGGGGAGACCCAGTACTTC. It codes for CASSSRSGRGETQYF.